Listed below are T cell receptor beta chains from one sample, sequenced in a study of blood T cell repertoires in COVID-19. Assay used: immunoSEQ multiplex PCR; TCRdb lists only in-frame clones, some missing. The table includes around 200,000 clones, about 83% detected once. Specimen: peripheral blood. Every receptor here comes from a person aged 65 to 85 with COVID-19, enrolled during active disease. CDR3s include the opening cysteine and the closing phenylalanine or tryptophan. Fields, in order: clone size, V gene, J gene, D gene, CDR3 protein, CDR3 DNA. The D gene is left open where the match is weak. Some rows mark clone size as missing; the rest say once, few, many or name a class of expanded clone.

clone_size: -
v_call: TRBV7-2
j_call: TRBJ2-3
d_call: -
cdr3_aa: CASSLDALDGDTQYF
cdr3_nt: TGTGCCAGCAGCTTAGATGCACTAGACGGGGATACGCAGTATTTT

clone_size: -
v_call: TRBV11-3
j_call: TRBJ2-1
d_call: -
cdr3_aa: CASSLSMVDEQFF
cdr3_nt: TGTGCCAGCAGCTTATCTATGGTAGATGAGCAGTTCTTC

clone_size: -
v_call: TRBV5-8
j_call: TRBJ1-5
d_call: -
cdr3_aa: CASSLETPGTSNQPQHF
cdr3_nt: TGTGCCAGCAGCTTGGAAACCCCAGGCACGAGCAATCAGCCCCAGCATTTT

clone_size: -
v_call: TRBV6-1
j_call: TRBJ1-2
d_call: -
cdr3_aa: CASSEDGGRNYGYTF
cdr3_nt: TGTGCCAGCAGTGAAGATGGGGGCCGGAACTATGGCTACACCTTC

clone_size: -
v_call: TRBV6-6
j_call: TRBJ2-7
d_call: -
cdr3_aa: CASSYTRAGSSYEQYF
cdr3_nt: TGTGCCAGCAGTTACACAAGGGCGGGGAGCTCCTACGAGCAGTACTTC

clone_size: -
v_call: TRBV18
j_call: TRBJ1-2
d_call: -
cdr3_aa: CASSENYGAKAAGYTF
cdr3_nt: TGTGCCAGCTCCGAAAATTATGGGGCCAAGGCGGCTGGCTACACCTTC

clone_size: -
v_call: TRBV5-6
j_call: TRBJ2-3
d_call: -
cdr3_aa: CASSLFSADTQYF
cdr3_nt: TGTGCCAGCAGCTTGTTTAGCGCAGATACGCAGTATTTT

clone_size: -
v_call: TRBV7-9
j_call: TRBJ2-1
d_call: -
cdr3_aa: CASSLRGGSSYNEQFF
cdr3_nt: TGTGCCAGCAGCCTTCGTGGGGGGAGCTCCTACAATGAGCAGTTCTTC

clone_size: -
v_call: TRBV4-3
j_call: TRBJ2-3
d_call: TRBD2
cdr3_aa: CASSQGLAVITDTQYF
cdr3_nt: TGCGCCAGCAGCCAGGGACTAGCGGTTATCACAGATACGCAGTATTTT

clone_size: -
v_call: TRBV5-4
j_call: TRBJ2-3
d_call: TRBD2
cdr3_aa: CASSNYLAGVVDTQYF
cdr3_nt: TGTGCCAGCAGCAACTACCTAGCGGGAGTTGTAGATACGCAGTATTTT

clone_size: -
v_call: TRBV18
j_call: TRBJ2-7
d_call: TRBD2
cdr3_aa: CASSPTSGRSYEQYF
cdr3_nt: TGTGCCAGCTCACCGACTAGCGGGAGGTCGTACGAGCAGTACTTC

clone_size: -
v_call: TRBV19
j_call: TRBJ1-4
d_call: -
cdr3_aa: CASSTPGHHADEKLFF
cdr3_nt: TGTGCCAGTAGTACCCCGGGACACCATGCGGATGAAAAACTGTTTTTT

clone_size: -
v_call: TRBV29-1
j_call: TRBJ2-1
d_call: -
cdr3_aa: CSVGQGSNEQFF
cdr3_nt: TGCAGCGTTGGGCAGGGTAGCAATGAGCAGTTCTTC

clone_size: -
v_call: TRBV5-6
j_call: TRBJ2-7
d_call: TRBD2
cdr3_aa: CASSSTKTSGASYEQYF
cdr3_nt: TGTGCCAGCAGCTCCACAAAGACTAGCGGGGCCTCCTACGAGCAGTACTTC

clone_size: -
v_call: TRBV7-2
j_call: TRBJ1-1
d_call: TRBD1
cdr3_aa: CASSQAGTGYTEAFF
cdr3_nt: TGTGCCAGCAGCCAAGCCGGGACAGGGTACACTGAAGCTTTCTTT

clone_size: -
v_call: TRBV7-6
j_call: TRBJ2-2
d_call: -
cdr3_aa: CASSLARVRTGELFF
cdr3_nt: TGTGCCAGCAGCTTAGCCCGGGTTCGCACCGGGGAGCTGTTTTTT

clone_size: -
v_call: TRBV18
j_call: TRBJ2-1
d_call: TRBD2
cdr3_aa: CASSPPTSASGRAGNEQFF
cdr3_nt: TGTGCCAGCTCGCCTCCAACCAGCGCTAGCGGGAGGGCCGGGAATGAGCAGTTCTTC

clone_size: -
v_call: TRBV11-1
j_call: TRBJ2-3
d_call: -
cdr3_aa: CASSLVIGGADTQYF
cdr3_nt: TGTGCCAGCAGCTTAGTTATTGGCGGCGCAGATACGCAGTATTTT

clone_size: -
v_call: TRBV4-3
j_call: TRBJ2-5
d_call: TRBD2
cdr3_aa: CASSQGGGGIRAETQYF
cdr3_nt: TGCGCCAGCAGCCAAGGGGGGGGAGGGATACGGGCAGAGACCCAGTACTTC

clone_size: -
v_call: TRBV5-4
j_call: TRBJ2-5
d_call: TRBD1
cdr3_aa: CASNNDRGVETQYF
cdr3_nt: TGTGCCAGCAACAATGACAGGGGGGTCGAGACCCAGTACTTC

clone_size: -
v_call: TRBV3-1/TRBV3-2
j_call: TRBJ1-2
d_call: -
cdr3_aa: CASSPRQGPGPSTGLTYGYTF
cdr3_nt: TGTGCCAGCAGCCCCAGGCAAGGCCCAGGTCCCTCTACAGGGTTAACCTATGGCTACACCTTC

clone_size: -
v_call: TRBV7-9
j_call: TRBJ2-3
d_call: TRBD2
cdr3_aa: CASRGTSGSTDTQYF
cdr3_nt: TGTGCCAGCAGGGGGACTAGCGGTAGCACAGATACGCAGTATTTT

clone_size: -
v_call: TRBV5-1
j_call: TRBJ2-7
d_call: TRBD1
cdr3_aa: CASSAGTGSSYEQYF
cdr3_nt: TGCGCCAGCAGCGCCGGGACAGGAAGCTCCTACGAGCAGTACTTC

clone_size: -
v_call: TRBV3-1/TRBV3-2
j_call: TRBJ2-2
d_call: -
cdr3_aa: CASSHFPRGVRDGELFF
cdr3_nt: TGTGCCAGCAGCCATTTCCCCCGCGGAGTGCGGGACGGGGAGCTGTTTTTT

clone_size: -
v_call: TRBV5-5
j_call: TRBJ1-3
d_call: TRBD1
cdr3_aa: CASSLLNRDRVTGNTIYF
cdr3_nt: TGTGCCAGCAGCTTACTAAACCGGGACAGGGTTACGGGAAACACCATATATTTT

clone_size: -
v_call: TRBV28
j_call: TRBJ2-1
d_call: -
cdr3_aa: CASSFVLGSTYNEQFF
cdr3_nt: TGTGCCAGCAGTTTCGTCCTCGGGTCAACCTACAATGAGCAGTTCTTC

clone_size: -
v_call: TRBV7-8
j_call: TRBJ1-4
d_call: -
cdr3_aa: CASSLRSVFNEKLFF
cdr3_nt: TGTGCCAGCAGCTTACGTTCGGTATTTAATGAAAAACTGTTTTTT

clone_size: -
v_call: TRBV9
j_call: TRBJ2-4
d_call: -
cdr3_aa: CASSEGMAGNIQYF
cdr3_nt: TGTGCCAGCAGCGAGGGGATGGCTGGGAACATTCAGTACTTC

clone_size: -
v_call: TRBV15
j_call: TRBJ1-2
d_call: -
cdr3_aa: CATSRDQYGGGSEGYTF
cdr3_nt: TGTGCCACCAGCAGAGATCAATACGGAGGTGGGTCGGAAGGCTACACCTTC

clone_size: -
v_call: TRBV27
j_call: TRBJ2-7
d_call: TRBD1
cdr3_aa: CASSFSGGQGFRVQYF
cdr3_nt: TGTGCCAGCAGTTTCAGTGGCGGACAGGGTTTTCGGGTGCAGTACTTC

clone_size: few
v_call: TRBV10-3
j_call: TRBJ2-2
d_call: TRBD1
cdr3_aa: CAIRPGQVTGELFF
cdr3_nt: TGTGCCATTAGACCGGGACAGGTCACCGGGGAGCTGTTTTTT